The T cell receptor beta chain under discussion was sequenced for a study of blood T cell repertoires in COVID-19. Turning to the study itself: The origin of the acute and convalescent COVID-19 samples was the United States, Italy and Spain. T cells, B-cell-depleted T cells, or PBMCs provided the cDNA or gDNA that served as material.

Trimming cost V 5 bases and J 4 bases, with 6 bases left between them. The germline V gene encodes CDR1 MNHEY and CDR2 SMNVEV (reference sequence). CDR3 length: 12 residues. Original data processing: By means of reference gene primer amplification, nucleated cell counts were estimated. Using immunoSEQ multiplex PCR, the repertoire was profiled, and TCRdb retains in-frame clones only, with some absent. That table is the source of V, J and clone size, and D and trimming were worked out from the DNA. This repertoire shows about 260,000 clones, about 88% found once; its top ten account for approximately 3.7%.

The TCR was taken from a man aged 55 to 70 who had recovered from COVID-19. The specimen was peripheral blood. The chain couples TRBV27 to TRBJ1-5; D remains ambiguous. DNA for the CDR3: TGTGCCAGCAGTCCCCCGAATCAGCCCCAGCATTTT. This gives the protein CASSPPNQPQHF.